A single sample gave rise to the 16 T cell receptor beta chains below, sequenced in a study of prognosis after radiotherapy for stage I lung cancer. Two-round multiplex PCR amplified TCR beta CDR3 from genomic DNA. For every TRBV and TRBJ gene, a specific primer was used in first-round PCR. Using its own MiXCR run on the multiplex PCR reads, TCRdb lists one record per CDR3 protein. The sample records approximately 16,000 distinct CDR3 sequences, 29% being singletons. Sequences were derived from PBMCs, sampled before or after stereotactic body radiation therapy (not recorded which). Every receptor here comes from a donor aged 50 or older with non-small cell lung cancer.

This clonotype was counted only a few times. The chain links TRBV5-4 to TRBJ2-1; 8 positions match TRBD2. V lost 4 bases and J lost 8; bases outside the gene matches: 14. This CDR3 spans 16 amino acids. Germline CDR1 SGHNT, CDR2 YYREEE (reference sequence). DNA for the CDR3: TGTGCCAGCAGCAGGTCCGGGACTAGGTCAAATGATGAGCAGTTCTTC. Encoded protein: CASSRSGTRSNDEQFF.

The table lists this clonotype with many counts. The CDR3 sequence: CASRAGQLSTDTQYF. The CDR3 DNA sequence: TGTGCCAGCAGGGCCGGACAGCTTAGCACAGATACGCAGTATTTT. The chain has TRBV6-5 and TRBJ2-3; D may be TRBD1 (6 bases). This CDR3 comprises 15 residues. Trimming pared 6 bases from V and 0 bases from J, leaving 13 bases between. Germline CDR1 reads MNHEY; CDR2 reads SVGAGI.

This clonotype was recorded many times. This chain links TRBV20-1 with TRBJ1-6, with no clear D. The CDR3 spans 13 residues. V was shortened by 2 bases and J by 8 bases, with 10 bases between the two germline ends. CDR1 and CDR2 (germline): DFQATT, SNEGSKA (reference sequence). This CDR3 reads CSARSGEDSPLHF. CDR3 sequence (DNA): TGCAGTGCTAGAAGTGGCGAGGATTCACCCCTCCACTTT.

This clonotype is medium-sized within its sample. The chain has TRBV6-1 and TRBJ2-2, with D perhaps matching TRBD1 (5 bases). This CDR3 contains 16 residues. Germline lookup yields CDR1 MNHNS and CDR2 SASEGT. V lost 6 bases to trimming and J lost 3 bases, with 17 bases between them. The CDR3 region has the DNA TGTGCCAGCAGCCCACAACAGGAAAGGGACACCGGGGAGCTGTTTTTT. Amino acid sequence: CASSPQQERDTGELFF.

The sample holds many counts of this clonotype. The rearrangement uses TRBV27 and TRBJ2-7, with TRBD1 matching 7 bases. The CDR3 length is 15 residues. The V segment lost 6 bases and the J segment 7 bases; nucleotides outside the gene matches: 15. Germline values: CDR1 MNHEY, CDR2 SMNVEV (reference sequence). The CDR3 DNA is TGTGCCAGCAGCTCCGGTACAGGGGTGGTCGGGGAGCAGTACTTC. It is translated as CASSSGTGVVGEQYF.

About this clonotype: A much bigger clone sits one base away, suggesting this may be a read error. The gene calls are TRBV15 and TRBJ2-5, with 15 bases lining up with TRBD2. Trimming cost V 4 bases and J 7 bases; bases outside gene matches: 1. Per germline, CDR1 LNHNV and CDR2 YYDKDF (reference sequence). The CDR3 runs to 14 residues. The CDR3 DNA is TGTGCCACCAGCATGGGACTAGCGGGAGGGACCCAGTACTTC. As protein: CATSMGLAGGTQYF.

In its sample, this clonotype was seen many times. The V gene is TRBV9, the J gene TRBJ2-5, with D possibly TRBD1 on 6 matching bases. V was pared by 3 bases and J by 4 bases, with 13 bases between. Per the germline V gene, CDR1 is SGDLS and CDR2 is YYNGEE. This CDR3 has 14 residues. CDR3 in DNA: TGTGCCAGCAGCGCTGGACAGTTTATAGAGACCCAGTACTTC. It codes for CASSAGQFIETQYF.

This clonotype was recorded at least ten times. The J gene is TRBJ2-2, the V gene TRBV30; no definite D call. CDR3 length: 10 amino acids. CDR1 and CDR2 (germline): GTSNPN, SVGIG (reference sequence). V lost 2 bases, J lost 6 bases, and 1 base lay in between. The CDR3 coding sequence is TGTGCCTGGAGTCCCGGGGAGCTGTTTTTT. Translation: CAWSPGELFF.

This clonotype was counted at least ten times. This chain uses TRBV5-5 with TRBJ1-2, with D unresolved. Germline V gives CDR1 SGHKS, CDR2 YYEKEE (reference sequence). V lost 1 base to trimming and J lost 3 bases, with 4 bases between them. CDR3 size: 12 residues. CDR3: CASSLMDYGYTF. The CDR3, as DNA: TGTGCCAGCAGCTTGATGGACTATGGCTACACCTTC.

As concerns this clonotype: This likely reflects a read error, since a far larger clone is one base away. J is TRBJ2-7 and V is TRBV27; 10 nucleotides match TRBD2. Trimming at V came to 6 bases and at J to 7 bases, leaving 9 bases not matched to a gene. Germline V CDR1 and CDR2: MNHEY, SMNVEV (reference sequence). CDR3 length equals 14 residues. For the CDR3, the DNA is TGTGCCAGCAGCCGGACTAGCGGCTACAATGAGCAGTACTTC. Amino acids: CASSRTSGYNEQYF.

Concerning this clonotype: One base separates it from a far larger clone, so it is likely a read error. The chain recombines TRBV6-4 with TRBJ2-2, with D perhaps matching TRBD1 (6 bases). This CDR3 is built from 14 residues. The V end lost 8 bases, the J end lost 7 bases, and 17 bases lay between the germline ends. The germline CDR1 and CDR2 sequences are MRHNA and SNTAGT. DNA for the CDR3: TGTGCCAGCCTCCAGGGGAGTCTCAACGGGGAGCTGTTTTTT. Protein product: CASLQGSLNGELFF.

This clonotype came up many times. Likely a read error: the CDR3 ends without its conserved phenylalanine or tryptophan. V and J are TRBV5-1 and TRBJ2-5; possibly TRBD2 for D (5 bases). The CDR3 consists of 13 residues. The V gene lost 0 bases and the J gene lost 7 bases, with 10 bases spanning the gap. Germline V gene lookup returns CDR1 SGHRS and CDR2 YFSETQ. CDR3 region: CASSLGTAGTQYL. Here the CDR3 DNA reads TGCGCCAGCAGCTTGGGGACCGCGGGGACCCAGTACCTC.

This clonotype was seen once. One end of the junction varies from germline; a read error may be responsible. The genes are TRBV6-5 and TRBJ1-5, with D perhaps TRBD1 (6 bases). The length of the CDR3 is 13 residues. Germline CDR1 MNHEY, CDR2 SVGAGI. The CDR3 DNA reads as TGTGCAAGCAGTTACAGGGACGATCAGCCCAAGCATTTT. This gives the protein CASSYRDDQPKHF.

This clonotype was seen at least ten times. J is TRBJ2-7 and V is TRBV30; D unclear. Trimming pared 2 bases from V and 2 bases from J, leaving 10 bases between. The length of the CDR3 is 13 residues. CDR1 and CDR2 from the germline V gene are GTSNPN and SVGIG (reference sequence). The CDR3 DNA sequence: TGTGCCTGGAGTACACTGGCGGCCTACGAGCAGTACTTC. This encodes CAWSTLAAYEQYF.

CDR3 loop: CSASPVIGRWVEQYF. CDR3 DNA sequence: TGCAGTGCTAGCCCGGTCATCGGGAGGTGGGTCGAGCAGTACTTC. The rearrangement uses TRBV20-1 and TRBJ2-7; 7 nucleotides line up with TRBD2. This CDR3 comprises 15 residues. Germline V gene sequence: CDR1 DFQATT, CDR2 SNEGSKA (reference sequence). Unmatched junction bases numbered 14, after V lost 3 bases and J lost 6 bases.

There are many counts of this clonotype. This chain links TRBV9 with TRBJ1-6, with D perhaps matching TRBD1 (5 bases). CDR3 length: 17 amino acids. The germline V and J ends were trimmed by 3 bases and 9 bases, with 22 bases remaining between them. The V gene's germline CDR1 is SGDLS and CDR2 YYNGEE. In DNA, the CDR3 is TGTGCCAGCAGCGAAAGTATCTCTTGGGGGGATGGTTCACCCCTCCACTTT. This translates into CASSESISWGDGSPLHF.